Listed below are T cell receptor beta chains from one sample, sequenced in a study of blood T cell repertoires in COVID-19. Only in-frame clones appear in the TCRdb table, and some are missing; sequencing was by immunoSEQ multiplex PCR. The sample holds about 60,000 clones, over 60% seen once. Sequenced input: peripheral blood. All receptors come from a woman in her 70s with COVID-19, enrolled during active disease. The CDR3 runs from the conserved cysteine through the conserved F or W. Fields, in order: J gene, D gene, V gene, clone size, CDR3 DNA, CDR3 protein. D genes are given only for firm matches. The listing skips clone size in some rows; elsewhere it reads once, few, many or a size class.

TRBJ1-1 NA TRBV7-2 NA TGTGCCAGCAGCTGGGACTATCGGACTGAAGCTTTCTTT CASSWDYRTEAFF
TRBJ2-2 TRBD1 TRBV5-1 NA TGCGCCAGCAGCTTAGGACAGGGCGCGTGGGAGCTGTTTTTT CASSLGQGAWELFF
TRBJ1-4 TRBD1 TRBV5-8 NA TGTGCCAGCAGCCCAGGGGACAGGGCCGGCGGTAATGAAAAACTGTTTTTT CASSPGDRAGGNEKLFF
TRBJ1-1 NA TRBV7-9 once TGTGCCAGCAGCTTAAGGGGATCTGAAGCTTTCTTT CASSLRGSEAFF
TRBJ2-3 TRBD2 TRBV24-1 NA TGTGCCACCAGTCCCGGACTAGCGGGTGGCCTAGCCGCAGATACGCAGTATTTT CATSPGLAGGLAADTQYF
TRBJ1-2 NA TRBV19 NA TGTGCCAGTAGTATAGATAGAGACTATGGCTACACCTTC CASSIDRDYGYTF
TRBJ1-6 TRBD1 TRBV9 NA TGTGCCAGCAGCCGCCTAGCAGGGGGCTCTAATTCACCCCTCCACTTT CASSRLAGGSNSPLHF
TRBJ2-2 TRBD1 TRBV6-1 once TGTGCCAGCAGTGAAGCGGCGACAGGGATCACCGGGGAGCTGTTTTTT CASSEAATGITGELFF
TRBJ2-5 NA TRBV19 few TGTGCCAGTAGTATAGGGGCAGGCCAAGAGACCCAGTACTTC CASSIGAGQETQYF
TRBJ2-2 NA TRBV27 NA TGTGCCAGCAGTGCTAGAGACACCGGGGAGCTGTTTTTT CASSARDTGELFF
TRBJ2-5 TRBD2 TRBV5-6 few TGTGCCAGCAGCTTGGATGACCGCGCGGGGGCCCAGTACTTC CASSLDDRAGAQYF
TRBJ1-1 NA TRBV7-2 NA TGTGCCAGCAGCTTCCTCCAGGGAAGTGGCACTGAAGCTTTCTTT CASSFLQGSGTEAFF
TRBJ1-2 NA TRBV12-3/TRBV12-4 NA TGTGCCACCGGAGGACTCGGCTATGGCTACACCTTC CATGGLGYGYTF
TRBJ2-5 TRBD2 TRBV19 NA TGTGCCAGTAGTACCGGGACTAGCGGGGGAGAGACCCAGTACTTC CASSTGTSGGETQYF
TRBJ2-1 NA TRBV28 NA TGTGCCAGCAAACCCGACAGCTCCTACAATGAGCAGTTCTTC CASKPDSSYNEQFF
TRBJ2-3 TRBD2 TRBV14 NA TGTGCCAGCAGCCTCCGGAGGACTAGCGGGATGGAAGATACGCAGTATTTT CASSLRRTSGMEDTQYF
TRBJ2-2 NA TRBV24-1 NA TGTGCCACCAGTGGGCCAGTCAACACCGGGGAGCTGTTTTTT CATSGPVNTGELFF
TRBJ2-3 NA TRBV9 NA TGTGCCAGCAGACCTGGGTTGGAGGCGATAGATACGCAGTATTTT CASRPGLEAIDTQYF
TRBJ2-1 TRBD2 TRBV2 few TGTGCCAGCAGAGCCCCGGGACTAGCGGGAGCCAATGAGCAGTTCTTC CASRAPGLAGANEQFF
TRBJ1-1 NA TRBV11-3 NA TGTGCCAGCAGCTTATTAGGACAATCGAACACTGAAGCTTTCTTT CASSLLGQSNTEAFF
TRBJ1-2 TRBD1 TRBV2 NA TGTGCCAGCAGTCCGGGGACAGAAGGAGGCTACACCTTC CASSPGTEGGYTF
TRBJ2-1 TRBD2 TRBV6-5 NA TGTGCCAGCAGTTACTCCCTAGCGGGAGCACCGTTCTTC CASSYSLAGAPFF
TRBJ2-1 NA TRBV5-1 many TGCGCCAGCAGCGTCTTAGCGTACAATGAGCAGTTCTTC CASSVLAYNEQFF
TRBJ1-6 NA TRBV9 NA TGTGCCAGCAGCGCTGGAGGAAATTCACCCCTCCACTTT CASSAGGNSPLHF
TRBJ2-3 NA TRBV10-2 NA TGCGCCAGCAGTGAGAGGGGGACGAGAACGCAGTATTTT CASSERGTRTQYF
TRBJ2-2 TRBD2 TRBV7-3 NA TGTGCCAGCAGCTTAGGCGGGAGGGCCGCGGACGGGGAGCTGTTTTTT CASSLGGRAADGELFF
TRBJ2-3 TRBD2 TRBV5-1 few TGCGCCAGCAGCCTCCGGACTAGCGGGGGATCGGATACGCAGTATTTT CASSLRTSGGSDTQYF
TRBJ2-2 TRBD2 TRBV11-2 NA TGTGCCAGCAGTACAACTAGCGGGAGGGCCGGGGAGCTGTTTTTT CASSTTSGRAGELFF
TRBJ1-1 NA TRBV14 NA TGTGCCAGCAGCCAGCGACTGTCCCCCATGAACACTGAAGCTTTCTTT CASSQRLSPMNTEAFF
TRBJ2-1 NA TRBV21-1 NA TGTGCCAGCAAGGGACTAGCGGGGGGGCTTTCGGGTGAGCAGTTCTTC CASKGLAGGLSGEQFF
TRBJ2-1 NA TRBV7-2 NA TGTGCCAGCAGCCCGCCCGACTTTGGAAATGAGCAGTTCTTC CASSPPDFGNEQFF
TRBJ1-5 NA TRBV6-2/TRBV6-3 once TGTGCCAGCAGTAGGGACAACCAAGCCCATCAGCCCCAGCATTTT CASSRDNQAHQPQHF
TRBJ2-1 NA TRBV7-2 few TGTGCCAGCACCCTCCAGCGGGCGCTCCCGTTCTTC CASTLQRALPFF
TRBJ2-3 TRBD2 TRBV3-1/TRBV3-2 NA TGTGCCAGCAGCCTAGCGGGGGCGGAGACAGATACGCAGTATTTT CASSLAGAETDTQYF
TRBJ2-5 TRBD2 TRBV9 NA TGTGCCAGCAGCGCCCGGGGCAGCGGGGGAGATATACAAGAGACCCAGTACTTC CASSARGSGGDIQETQYF
TRBJ1-5 TRBD1 TRBV7-2 NA TGTGCCAGCAGCTCGACAGGGAGCAATCAGCCCCAGCATTTT CASSSTGSNQPQHF
TRBJ2-4 TRBD1 TRBV23-1 NA TGCGCCAGTCCCCCCAGGGGGAGTTTAGCCAAAAACATTCAGTACTTC CASPPRGSLAKNIQYF
TRBJ1-6 NA TRBV9 NA TGTGCCAGCAGCGTAGCTTCGTCAGGGGCCGGGTCACCCCTCCACTTT CASSVASSGAGSPLHF
TRBJ1-5 TRBD1 TRBV7-2 NA TGTGCCAGCAGCGGACAGGGCAATCAGCCCCAGCATTTT CASSGQGNQPQHF
TRBJ2-1 TRBD2 TRBV19 NA TGTGCCACTAGGACTAGCGGGAGCCGGGAGCAGTTCTTC CATRTSGSREQFF
TRBJ1-3 TRBD1 TRBV6-1 NA TGTGCCAGCAGTGAAAGAGGGGGCGGTGGAAACACCATATATTTT CASSERGGGGNTIYF
TRBJ2-5 NA TRBV3-1/TRBV3-2 NA TGTGCCAGCGTCCCCCCCCTGCAAGAGACCCAGTACTTC CASVPPLQETQYF
TRBJ2-1 TRBD1 TRBV6-5 NA TGTGCCAGCACTGCCGCGGGACAGGGCCCCCATGAGCAGTTCTTC CASTAAGQGPHEQFF
TRBJ1-1 NA TRBV10-3 NA TGTGCCATCAGTCCAGGGAACACTGAAGCTTTCTTT CAISPGNTEAFF
TRBJ1-1 NA TRBV9 NA TGTGCCAGCAGCGTAGCGGCGGCCATGAACACTGAAGCTTTCTTT CASSVAAAMNTEAFF
TRBJ1-6 NA TRBV3-1/TRBV3-2 NA TGTGCCAGCAGCCATTCCAGGGTTGATTCACCCCTCCACTTT CASSHSRVDSPLHF
TRBJ2-2 TRBD2 TRBV6-2/TRBV6-3 NA TGTGCCAGCAGTTACGCGCGGGAGGGCCGAAACACCGGGGAGCTGTTTTTT CASSYAREGRNTGELFF
TRBJ1-3 TRBD1 TRBV5-1 NA TGCGCCAGCAGCTTGGTGGGAAACAACAGGGGCCCTGGAAACACCATATATTTT CASSLVGNNRGPGNTIYF
TRBJ1-2 TRBD1 TRBV5-3 NA TGTGCCAGAAGCTTGACAGGGGGTAACTATGGCTACACCTTC CARSLTGGNYGYTF